Listed here are 14 T cell receptor beta chains from one sample, sequenced in a study of blood T cell repertoires in COVID-19 (dated by TCRdb to 2018 to 2020). Library creation used the immunoSEQ multiplex PCR assay. Sourced from immuneACCESS, this table was stored by TCRdb with only in-frame sequences that have V and J called. A share of the clones is absent; for the studies checked, an unresolved V gene accounts for under half, and the remainder has no known explanation. Present in this sample are 200,000 to 250,000 clones, about 85% of which were seen just once. The top ten clones comprise more than 1.5% of the sample. The sequenced sample consisted of peripheral blood. These receptors came from a man aged 25 to 40 who had recovered from COVID-19.

This clone came up once. This chain connects TRBV6-2 or TRBV6-3 to TRBJ1-1; D is undetermined. Trimming removed 5 bases from V and 4 bases from J, with 17 bases in between. From germline, CDR1 is MNHEY and CDR2 SVGEGT. The CDR3 is 15 residues long. CDR3 sequence: CASSPFLGVGTEAFF. The CDR3 bases are TGTGCCAGCAGTCCATTCTTGGGCGTGGGCACTGAAGCTTTCTTT.

V usage is TRBV18 and J usage is TRBJ1-3, with TRBD1 as a possible D gene (6 bases). The CDR3 runs to 14 residues. V dropped 5 bases and J dropped 2 bases, with 10 bases sitting between them. Germline CDR1 and CDR2: KGHSH and LQKENI. CDR3 in amino acids: CASSVDRTGNTIYF. CDR3 in DNA: TGTGCCAGCTCAGTGGACAGAACTGGAAACACCATATATTTT.

The rearrangement joins TRBV28 to TRBJ2-3, with 7 positions matching TRBD2. CDR3 size: 16 residues. CDR1 and CDR2 from the germline V gene are MDHEN and SYDVKM. V gave up 4 bases and J gave up 3 bases; unmatched junction bases: 10. For the CDR3, the DNA is TGTGCCAGCAGTTCACTCTTAGCGGGCGGGACAGATACGCAGTATTTT. It is translated as CASSSLLAGGTDTQYF.

This rearrangement joins TRBV5-1 to TRBJ2-1, with a weak D call TRBD2 (7 bases). The CDR3 totals 15 residues. Trimming pared 1 base from V and 8 bases from J, leaving 16 bases between. Germline V gene sequence: CDR1 SGHRS, CDR2 YFSETQ. The CDR3 loop is CASSLRGGPGDEQFF. The CDR3, as DNA: TGCGCCAGCAGCTTGCGCGGGGGCCCCGGGGATGAGCAGTTCTTC.

This chain links TRBV5-1 with TRBJ1-4; TRBD1 matches at 8 bases. CDR3 length: 16 residues. Germline V gene lookup returns CDR1 SGHRS and CDR2 YFSETQ. Trimming at V came to 4 bases and at J to 2 bases, leaving 7 bases not matched to a gene. The CDR3 bases are TGCGCCAGCAGCCCAGGACAGGGAAGGACTAATGAAAAACTGTTTTTT. Translating it yields CASSPGQGRTNEKLFF.

The chain employs TRBV29-1 and TRBJ2-3; 10 bases match TRBD2. Germline lookup yields CDR1 SQVTM and CDR2 ANQGSEA. The V segment lost 3 bases and the J segment 8 bases; nucleotides outside the gene matches: 11. This CDR3 comprises 15 residues. The chain's CDR3 is CSVEGASGGRSTQYF. The CDR3 coding sequence is TGCAGCGTTGAGGGGGCTAGCGGGGGTAGGAGTACGCAGTATTTT.

V usage is TRBV10-3 and J usage is TRBJ1-3; D may be TRBD1 (6 bases). The CDR3 covers 15 residues. CDR1 is ENHRY and CDR2 is SYGVKD in the germline V gene. V was shortened by 6 bases and J by 0 bases, with 12 bases between the two germline ends. CDR3 region: CAIRSGQSSGNTIYF. The CDR3 bases are TGTGCCATCAGGAGTGGACAGAGCTCTGGAAACACCATATATTTT.

The chain carries TRBV7-2 and TRBJ2-1, with a tentative D call TRBD2 (6 bases). Trimming shortened V by 5 bases and J by 4 bases, and 9 bases separated the two germline ends. Germline CDR1 SGHTA, CDR2 FQGNSA. The CDR3 spans 13 residues. CDR3 residues: CASSNRGYNEQFF. The CDR3 bases are TGTGCCAGCAGCAATCGGGGGTACAATGAGCAGTTCTTC.

In this sample, this clone turned up once. The chain is built from TRBV11-2 and TRBJ1-1, with a weak D call TRBD1 (5 bases). Per the germline V gene, CDR1 is SGHAT and CDR2 is FQNNGV. The germline V and J ends were trimmed by 2 bases and 0 bases, with 10 bases remaining between them. There are 15 residues in the CDR3. CDR3 nucleotide sequence: TGTGCCAGCAGCTTACGGCGGGACCTGAACACTGAAGCTTTCTTT. It codes for CASSLRRDLNTEAFF.

This clone is a singleton in its sample. The V call is TRBV19, the J call TRBJ1-1; D ambiguous. The V gene's germline CDR1 is LNHDA and CDR2 SQIVND (reference sequence). V was clipped by 8 bases and J by 11 bases, with 18 bases between them. CDR3 size: 12 residues. CDR3 DNA sequence: TGTGCCAGTCATGCCTTGGGCTCGGCGGCTTTCTTT. This gives the protein CASHALGSAAFF. The entire variable domain, with the rest obtained from reference TRBV19 and TRBJ1-1, is as follows: DGGITQSPKYLFRKEGQNVTLSCEQNLNHDAMYWYRQDPGQGLRLIYYSQIVNDFQKGDIAEGYSVSREKKESFPLTVTSAQKNPTAFYLCASHALGSAAFFGQGTRLTVV.

The chain is built from TRBV5-4 and TRBJ1-2, with 7 positions matching TRBD1. The length of the CDR3 is 16 residues. V lost 4 bases and J lost 3; bases outside the gene matches: 12. Looked up from germline, CDR1 is SGHNT and CDR2 is YYREEE (reference sequence). CDR3 DNA: TGTGCCAGCAGCCACGGGACAGAAAAGGTGTACTATGGCTACACCTTC. It translates to CASSHGTEKVYYGYTF.

The chain carries TRBV5-6 and TRBJ1-1, with a tentative D call TRBD1 (5 bases). This CDR3 region has 14 residues. V was cut by 2 bases and J by 0 bases, with 8 bases left in between. Germline-derived CDR1 and CDR2 are SGHDT and YYEEEE. The CDR3, as DNA: TGTGCCAGCAGCTTTCAGGGTCTGAACACTGAAGCTTTCTTT. It is translated as CASSFQGLNTEAFF.

This chain links TRBV4-1 with TRBJ2-5; D may be TRBD2 (6 bases). Germline values: CDR1 MGHRA, CDR2 YSYEKL. CDR3 length: 12 residues. V lost 3 bases to trimming and J lost 4 bases, with 6 bases between them. The CDR3 nucleotides read TGCGCCAGCAGCCACGGGGGAGAGACCCAGTACTTC. Amino acid sequence: CASSHGGETQYF.

This clone was seen a single time. The chain has TRBV28 and TRBJ1-2; D perhaps matches TRBD1 (5 bases). V gave up 8 bases and J gave up 6 bases, with 19 bases separating them. The germline V gene encodes CDR1 MDHEN and CDR2 SYDVKM. The CDR3 covers 14 residues. The CDR3 sequence is CASRAGGALHGYTF. For the CDR3, the DNA is TGTGCCAGCCGGGCCGGTGGGGCGCTCCATGGCTACACCTTC.